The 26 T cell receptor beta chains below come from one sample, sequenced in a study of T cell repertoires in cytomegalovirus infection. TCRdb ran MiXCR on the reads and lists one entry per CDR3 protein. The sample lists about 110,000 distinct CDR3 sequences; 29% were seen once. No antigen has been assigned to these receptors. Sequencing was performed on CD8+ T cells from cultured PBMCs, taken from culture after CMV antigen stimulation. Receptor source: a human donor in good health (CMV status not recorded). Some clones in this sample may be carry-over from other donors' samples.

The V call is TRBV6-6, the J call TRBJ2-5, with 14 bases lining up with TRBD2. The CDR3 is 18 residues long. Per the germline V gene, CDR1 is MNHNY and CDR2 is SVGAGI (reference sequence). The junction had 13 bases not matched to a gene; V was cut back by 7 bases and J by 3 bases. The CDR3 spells CASTLLGTSGGEEETQYF. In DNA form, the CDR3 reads TGTGCCAGCACCCTATTGGGGACTAGCGGGGGTGAAGAAGAGACCCAGTACTTC.

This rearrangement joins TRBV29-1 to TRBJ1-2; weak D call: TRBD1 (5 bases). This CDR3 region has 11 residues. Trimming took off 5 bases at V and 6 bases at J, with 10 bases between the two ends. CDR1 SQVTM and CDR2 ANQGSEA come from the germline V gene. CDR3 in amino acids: CSVWGSDGYTF. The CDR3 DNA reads TGCAGCGTTTGGGGGAGCGATGGCTACACCTTC.

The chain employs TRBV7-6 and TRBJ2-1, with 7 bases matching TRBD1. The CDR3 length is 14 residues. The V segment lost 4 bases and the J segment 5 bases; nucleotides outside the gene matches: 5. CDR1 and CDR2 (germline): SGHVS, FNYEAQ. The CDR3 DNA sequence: TGTGCCAGCAGCTCCGGGACAGTTGACAATGAGCAGTTCTTC. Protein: CASSSGTVDNEQFF.

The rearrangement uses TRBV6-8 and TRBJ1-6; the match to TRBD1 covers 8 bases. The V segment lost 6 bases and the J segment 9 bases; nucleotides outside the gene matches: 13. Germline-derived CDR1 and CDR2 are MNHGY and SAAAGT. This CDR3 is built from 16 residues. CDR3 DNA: TGTGCCAGCAGCCAAAATAAAGCAGGGGGCCGTTCACCCCTCCACTTT. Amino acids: CASSQNKAGGRSPLHF.

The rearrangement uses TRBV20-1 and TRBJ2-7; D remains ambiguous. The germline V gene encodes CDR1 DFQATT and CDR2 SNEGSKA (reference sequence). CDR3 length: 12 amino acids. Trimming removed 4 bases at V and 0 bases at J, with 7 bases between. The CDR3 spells CSATPGSYEQYF. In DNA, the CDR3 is TGCAGTGCTACACCAGGCTCCTACGAGCAGTACTTC.

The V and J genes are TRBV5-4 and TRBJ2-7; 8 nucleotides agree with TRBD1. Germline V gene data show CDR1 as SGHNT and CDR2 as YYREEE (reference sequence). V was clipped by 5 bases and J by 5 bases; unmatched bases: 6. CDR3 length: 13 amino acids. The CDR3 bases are TGTGCCAGCAGTCTGCAGGGGGCTGACGAGCAGTACTTC. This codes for CASSLQGADEQYF.

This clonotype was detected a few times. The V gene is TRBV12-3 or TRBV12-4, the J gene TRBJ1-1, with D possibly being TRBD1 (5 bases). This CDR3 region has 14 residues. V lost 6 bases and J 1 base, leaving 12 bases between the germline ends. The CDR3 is CASSPAGGNTEAFF. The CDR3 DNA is TGTGCCAGCAGCCCTGCTGGGGGGAACACTGAAGCTTTCTTT.

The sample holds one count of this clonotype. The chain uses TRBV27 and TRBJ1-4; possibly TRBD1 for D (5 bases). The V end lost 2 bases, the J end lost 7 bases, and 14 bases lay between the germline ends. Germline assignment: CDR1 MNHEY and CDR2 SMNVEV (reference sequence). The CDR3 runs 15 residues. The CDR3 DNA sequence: TGTGCCAGCAGTTTAGTTGGGGGATGGGGTGAAAAACTGTTTTTT. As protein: CASSLVGGWGEKLFF.

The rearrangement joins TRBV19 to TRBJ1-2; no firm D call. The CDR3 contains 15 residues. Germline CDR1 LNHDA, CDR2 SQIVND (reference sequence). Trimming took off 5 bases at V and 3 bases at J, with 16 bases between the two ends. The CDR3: CASSSQMGEDYGYTF. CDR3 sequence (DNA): TGTGCCAGTAGTTCTCAAATGGGTGAGGACTATGGCTACACCTTC.

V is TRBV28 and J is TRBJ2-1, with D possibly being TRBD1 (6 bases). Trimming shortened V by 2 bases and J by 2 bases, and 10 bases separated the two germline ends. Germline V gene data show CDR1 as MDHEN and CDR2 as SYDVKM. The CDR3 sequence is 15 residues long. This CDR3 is CASSLQDSAYNEQFF. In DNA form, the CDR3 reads TGTGCCAGCAGTTTACAGGACAGCGCCTACAATGAGCAGTTCTTC.

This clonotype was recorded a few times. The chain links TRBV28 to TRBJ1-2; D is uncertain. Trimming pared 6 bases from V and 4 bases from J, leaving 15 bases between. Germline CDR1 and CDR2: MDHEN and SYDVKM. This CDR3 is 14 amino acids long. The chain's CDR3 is CASSLLQELYGYTF. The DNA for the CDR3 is TGTGCCAGCAGCCTCCTCCAGGAGCTCTATGGCTACACCTTC.

The CDR3 coding sequence is TGTGCCAGCAGGTCCCAGGGTAGCGGGCTAGCAGATACGCAGTATTTT. Its translation is CASRSQGSGLADTQYF. The chain recombines TRBV27 with TRBJ2-3; 7 nucleotides agree with TRBD2. V lost 6 bases to trimming and J lost 4 bases; unmatched junction nucleotides: 13. There are 16 residues in the CDR3. CDR1 and CDR2 from the germline V gene are MNHEY and SMNVEV (reference sequence).

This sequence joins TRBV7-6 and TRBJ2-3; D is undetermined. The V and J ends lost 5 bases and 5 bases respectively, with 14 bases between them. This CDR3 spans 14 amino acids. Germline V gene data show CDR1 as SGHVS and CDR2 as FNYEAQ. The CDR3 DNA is TGTGCCAGCAGCCCAGAAAATTCGGGAGATACGCAGTATTTT. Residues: CASSPENSGDTQYF.

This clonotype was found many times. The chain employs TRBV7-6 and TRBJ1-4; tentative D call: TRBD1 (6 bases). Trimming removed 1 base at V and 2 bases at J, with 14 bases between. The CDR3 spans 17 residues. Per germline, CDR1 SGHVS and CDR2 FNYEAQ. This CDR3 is CASSLETGSATNEKLFF. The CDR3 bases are TGTGCCAGCAGCTTAGAAACAGGGTCGGCGACTAATGAAAAACTGTTTTTT.

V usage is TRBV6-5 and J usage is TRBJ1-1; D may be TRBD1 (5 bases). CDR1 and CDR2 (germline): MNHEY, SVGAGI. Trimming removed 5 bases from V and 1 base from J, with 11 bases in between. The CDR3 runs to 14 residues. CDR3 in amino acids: CASSGYRRNTEAFF. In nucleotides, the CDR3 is TGTGCCAGCAGTGGTTACAGGAGGAACACTGAAGCTTTCTTT.

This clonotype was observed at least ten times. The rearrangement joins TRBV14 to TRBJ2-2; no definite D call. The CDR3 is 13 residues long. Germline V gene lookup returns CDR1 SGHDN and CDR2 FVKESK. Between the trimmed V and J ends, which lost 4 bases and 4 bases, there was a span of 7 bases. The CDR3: CASSLHPTGELFF. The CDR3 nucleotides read TGTGCCAGCAGCCTACATCCCACCGGGGAGCTGTTTTTT.

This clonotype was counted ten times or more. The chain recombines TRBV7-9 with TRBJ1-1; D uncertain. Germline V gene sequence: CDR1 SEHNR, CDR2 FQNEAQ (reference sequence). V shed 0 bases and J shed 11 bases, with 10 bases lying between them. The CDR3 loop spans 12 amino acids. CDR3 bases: TGTGCCAGCAGCTTAGCGCCGGGTACGGCTTTCTTT. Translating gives CASSLAPGTAFF. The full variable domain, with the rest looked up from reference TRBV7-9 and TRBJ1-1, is DTGVSQNPRHKITKRGQNVTFRCDPISEHNRLYWYRQTLGQGPEFLTYFQNEAQLEKSRLLSDRFSAERPKGSFSTLEIQRTEQGDSAMYLCASSLAPGTAFFGQGTRLTVV.

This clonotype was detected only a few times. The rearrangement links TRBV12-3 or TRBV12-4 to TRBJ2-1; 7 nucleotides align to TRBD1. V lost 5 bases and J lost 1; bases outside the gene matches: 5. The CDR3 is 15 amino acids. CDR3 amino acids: CASSPTTGSYNEQFF. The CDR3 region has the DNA TGTGCCAGCAGTCCGACGACAGGGTCCTACAATGAGCAGTTCTTC.

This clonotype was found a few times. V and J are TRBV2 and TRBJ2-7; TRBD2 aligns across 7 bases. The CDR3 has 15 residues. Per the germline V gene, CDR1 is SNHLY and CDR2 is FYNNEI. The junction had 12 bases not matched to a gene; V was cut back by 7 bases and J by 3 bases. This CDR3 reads CASTQIPGGNYEQYF. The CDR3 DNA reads TGTGCCAGCACTCAAATCCCCGGGGGGAACTACGAGCAGTACTTC.

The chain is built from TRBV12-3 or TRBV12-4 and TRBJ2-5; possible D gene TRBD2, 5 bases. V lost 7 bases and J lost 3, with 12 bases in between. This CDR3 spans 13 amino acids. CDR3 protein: CASTGVGEETQYF. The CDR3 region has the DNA TGTGCCAGCACCGGGGTTGGGGAAGAGACCCAGTACTTC.

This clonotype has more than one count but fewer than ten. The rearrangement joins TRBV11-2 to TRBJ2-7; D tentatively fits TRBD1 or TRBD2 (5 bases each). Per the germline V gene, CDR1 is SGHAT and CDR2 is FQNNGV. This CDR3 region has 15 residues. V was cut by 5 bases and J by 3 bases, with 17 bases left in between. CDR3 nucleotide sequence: TGTGCCAGCAGCCCCACGGAGGACAAATACTACGAGCAGTACTTC. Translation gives CASSPTEDKYYEQYF.

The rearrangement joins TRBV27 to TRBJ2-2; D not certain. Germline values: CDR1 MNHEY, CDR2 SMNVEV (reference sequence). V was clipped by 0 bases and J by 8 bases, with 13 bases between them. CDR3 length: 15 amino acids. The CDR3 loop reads CASSLSMSMGGELFF. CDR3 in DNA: TGTGCCAGCAGTTTATCGATGAGCATGGGGGGGGAGCTGTTTTTT.

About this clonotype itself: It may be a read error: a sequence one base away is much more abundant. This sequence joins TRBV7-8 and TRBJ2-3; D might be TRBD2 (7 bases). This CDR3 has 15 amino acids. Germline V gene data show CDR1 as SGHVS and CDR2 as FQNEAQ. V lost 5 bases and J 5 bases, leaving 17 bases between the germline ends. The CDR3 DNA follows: TGTGCCAGCAGCCCCCCCGGGGGGCCGAGAGATACGCAGTATTTT. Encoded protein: CASSPPGGPRDTQYF.

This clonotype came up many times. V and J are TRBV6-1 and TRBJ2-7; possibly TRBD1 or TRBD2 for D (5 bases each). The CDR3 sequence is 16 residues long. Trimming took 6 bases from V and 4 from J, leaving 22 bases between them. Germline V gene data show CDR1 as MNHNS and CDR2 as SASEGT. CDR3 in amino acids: CASSSTPGPMGYEQYF. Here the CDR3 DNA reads TGTGCCAGCAGCTCAACCCCGGGACCCATGGGGTACGAGCAGTACTTC.

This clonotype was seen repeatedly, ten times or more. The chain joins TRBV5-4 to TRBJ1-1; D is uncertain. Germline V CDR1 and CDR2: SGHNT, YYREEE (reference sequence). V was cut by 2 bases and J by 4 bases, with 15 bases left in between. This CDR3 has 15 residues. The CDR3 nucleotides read TGTGCCAGCAGCTTTCCGGAGGAGGGAACCACTGAAGCTTTCTTT. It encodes CASSFPEEGTTEAFF.

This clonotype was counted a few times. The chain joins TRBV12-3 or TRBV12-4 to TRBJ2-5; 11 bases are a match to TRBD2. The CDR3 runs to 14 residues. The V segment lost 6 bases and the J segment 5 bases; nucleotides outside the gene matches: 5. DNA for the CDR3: TGTGCCAGCAGCAAACTAGCGGGGGTTGAGACCCAGTACTTC. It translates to CASSKLAGVETQYF.